The T cell receptor (beta chain) under discussion was sequenced for a study of blood T cell repertoires in COVID-19. Study in general: Acute and convalescent COVID-19 samples came from the United States, Italy and Spain.

Germline V gene sequence: CDR1 MNHEY, CDR2 SVGEGT. J was trimmed by 6 bases and V by 6 bases; bases with no gene match: 9. CDR3 size: 14 residues. Original data processing: Nucleated cell counts were estimated from reference gene primer amplification. Some clones are missing from TCRdb's copy, which holds only in-frame ones; the method was immunoSEQ multiplex PCR. That table supplies the V and J calls and clone size; D and trimming were determined from the DNA. Here the sample spans 200,000 to 250,000 clones, 86% being singletons. Two negative PCRs, clearance, or symptom resolution had been documented for recovered Cohort 3 donors.

The chain couples TRBV6-2 or TRBV6-3 to TRBJ2-5; 8 nucleotides line up with TRBD1. The receptor was isolated from a woman between 45 and 60 years old who had recovered from COVID-19. Sequencing used PBMCs or T cells enriched from blood (not recorded which). The CDR3: CASSPTRTGKTQYF. DNA for the CDR3: TGTGCCAGCAGCCCCACTAGGACAGGGAAGACCCAGTACTTC.